This T cell receptor beta chain was recovered during a study of CD8+ T cells in alopecia areata. V gave up 6 bases and J gave up 4 bases, with 13 bases separating them. The CDR3 has 13 residues. The germline V gene encodes CDR1 SGHNT and CDR2 YYREEE (reference sequence). The treatment here: oral pan-JAK inhibitor, 5-10 mg twice daily. RNA was extracted and reverse transcribed into cDNA as the sequencing template. The repertoire was sequenced with immunoSEQ multiplex PCR; TCRdb's copy has only in-frame clones and lacks some. The sample includes more than 150,000 clones, approximately 50% of them seen just once.

The chain couples TRBV5-4 to TRBJ1-2, with unresolved D. The sequenced sample was CD8+ T cells sorted from blood, obtained around week 54, from a patient treated with tofacitinib. The TCR comes from a human donor with alopecia areata. The CDR3 region is CASTGPTVYGYTF. Written as DNA, the CDR3 is TGTGCCAGCACAGGACCGACTGTCTATGGCTACACCTTC.